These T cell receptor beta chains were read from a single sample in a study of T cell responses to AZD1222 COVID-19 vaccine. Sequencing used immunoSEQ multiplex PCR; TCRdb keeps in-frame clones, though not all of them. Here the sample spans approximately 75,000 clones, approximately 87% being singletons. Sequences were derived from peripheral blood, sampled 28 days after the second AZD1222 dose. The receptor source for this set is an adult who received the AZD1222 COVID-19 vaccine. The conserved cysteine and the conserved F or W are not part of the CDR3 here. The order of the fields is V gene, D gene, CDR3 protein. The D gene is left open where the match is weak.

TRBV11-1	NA	ASSSGQNQNTEAF
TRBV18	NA	ASSLNTSPSNTEAF
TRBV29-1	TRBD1	SVDRGYEQY
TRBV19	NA	ASRQSSAGNTIY
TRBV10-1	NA	ASRGFRDGSYEQY
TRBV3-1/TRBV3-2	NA	ASSQGIGYGYT
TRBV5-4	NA	ASSFDRNSPLH
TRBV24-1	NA	ATSDSGNQETQY
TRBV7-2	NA	ASSPGDASYGYT
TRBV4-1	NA	ASSQGRAERRINQPQH
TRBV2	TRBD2	ASSRPTTSGTDTQY
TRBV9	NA	ASSVTNNPNYGYT
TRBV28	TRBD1	ASITGTGISYEQY
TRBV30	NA	AWSVGTASWTEAF
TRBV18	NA	ASSPRQGSGAEAF
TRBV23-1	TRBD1	ASSQSQDRGNTIY
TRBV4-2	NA	ASSQAAGNTIY
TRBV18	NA	ASSPMSANSYEQY
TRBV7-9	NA	ASSLWGTDTQY
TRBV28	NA	ASSLPDSEQF
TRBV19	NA	ATTPGGGTVNEQF
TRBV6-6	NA	ASSYPGGRGNEQF
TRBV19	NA	ASSSQELAKNIQY
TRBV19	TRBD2	ASSSRTSGNNEQF
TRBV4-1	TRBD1	ASSQTGGNQPQH
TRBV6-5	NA	ATSSGSSYEQY
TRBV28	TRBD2	ASRGGRVRSYEQY
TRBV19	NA	ASSIQVSQETQY
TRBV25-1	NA	ASSAGSGNQPQH
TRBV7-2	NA	ASSSTAGSYNSPLH
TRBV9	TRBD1	ASSKDRGGTDTQY
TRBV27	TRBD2	ASSLLTGGPDTQY
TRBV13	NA	ASSLEGAASYEQY
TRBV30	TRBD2	AWSPRGGLTGELF
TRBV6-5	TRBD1	ASSYAGQANNSPLH
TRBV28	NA	ASRQPRGTFEPQH
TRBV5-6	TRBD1	ASSPPGTVFYEQY